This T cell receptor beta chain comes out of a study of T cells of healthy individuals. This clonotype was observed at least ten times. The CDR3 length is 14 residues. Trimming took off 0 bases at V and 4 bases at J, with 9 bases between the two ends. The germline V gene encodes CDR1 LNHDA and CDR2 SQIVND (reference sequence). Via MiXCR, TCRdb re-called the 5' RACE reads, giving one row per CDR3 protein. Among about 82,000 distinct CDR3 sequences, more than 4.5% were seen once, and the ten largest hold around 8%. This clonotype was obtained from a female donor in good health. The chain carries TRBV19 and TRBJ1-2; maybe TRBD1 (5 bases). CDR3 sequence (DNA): TGTGCCAGTAGTATAGATGGGGCGCTCTATGGCTACACCTTC. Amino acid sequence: CASSIDGALYGYTF.